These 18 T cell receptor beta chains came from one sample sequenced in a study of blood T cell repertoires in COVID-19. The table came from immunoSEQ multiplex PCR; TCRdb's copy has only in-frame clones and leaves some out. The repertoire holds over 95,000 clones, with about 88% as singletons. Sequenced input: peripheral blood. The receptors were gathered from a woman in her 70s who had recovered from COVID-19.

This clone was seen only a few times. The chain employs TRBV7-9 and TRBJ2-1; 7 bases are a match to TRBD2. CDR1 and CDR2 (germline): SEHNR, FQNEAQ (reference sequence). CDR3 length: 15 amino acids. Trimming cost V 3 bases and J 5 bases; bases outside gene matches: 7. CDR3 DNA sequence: TGTGCCAGCAGCTTCTGGGGGAGGGGCCACAATGAGCAGTTCTTC. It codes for CASSFWGRGHNEQFF.

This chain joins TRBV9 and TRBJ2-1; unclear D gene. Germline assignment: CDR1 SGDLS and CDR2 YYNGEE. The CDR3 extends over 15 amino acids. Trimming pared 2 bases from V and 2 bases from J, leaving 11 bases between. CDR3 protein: CASSVRLGTYNEQFF. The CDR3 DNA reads TGTGCCAGCAGCGTTCGGCTAGGAACCTACAATGAGCAGTTCTTC.

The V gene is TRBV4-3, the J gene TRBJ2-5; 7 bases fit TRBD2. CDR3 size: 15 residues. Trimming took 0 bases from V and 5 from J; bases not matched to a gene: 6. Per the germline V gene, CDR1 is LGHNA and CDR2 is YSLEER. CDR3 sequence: CASSQDSAGAETQYF. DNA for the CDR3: TGCGCCAGCAGCCAAGATTCCGCGGGAGCGGAGACCCAGTACTTC.

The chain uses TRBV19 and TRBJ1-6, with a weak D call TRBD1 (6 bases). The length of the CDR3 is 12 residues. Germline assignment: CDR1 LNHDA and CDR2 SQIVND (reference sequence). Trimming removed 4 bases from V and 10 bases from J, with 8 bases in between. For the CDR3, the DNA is TGTGCCAGTAGTACGAGGGGGTCACCCCTCCACTTT. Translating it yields CASSTRGSPLHF. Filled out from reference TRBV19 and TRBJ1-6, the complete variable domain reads DGGITQSPKYLFRKEGQNVTLSCEQNLNHDAMYWYRQDPGQGLRLIYYSQIVNDFQKGDIAEGYSVSREKKESFPLTVTSAQKNPTAFYLCASSTRGSPLHFGNGTRLTVT.

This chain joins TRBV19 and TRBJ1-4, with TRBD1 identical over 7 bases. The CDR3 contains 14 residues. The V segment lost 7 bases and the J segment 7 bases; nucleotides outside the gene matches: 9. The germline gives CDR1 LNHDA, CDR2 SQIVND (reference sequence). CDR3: CASTPAGGFEKLFF. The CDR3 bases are TGTGCCAGTACCCCAGCAGGGGGTTTTGAAAAACTGTTTTTT.

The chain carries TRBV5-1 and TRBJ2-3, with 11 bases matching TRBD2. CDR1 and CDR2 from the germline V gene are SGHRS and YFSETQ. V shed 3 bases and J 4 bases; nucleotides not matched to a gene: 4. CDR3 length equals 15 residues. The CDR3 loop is CASSSSSGRSDTQYF. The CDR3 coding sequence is TGCGCCAGCAGCTCATCTAGCGGGAGGTCAGATACGCAGTATTTT.

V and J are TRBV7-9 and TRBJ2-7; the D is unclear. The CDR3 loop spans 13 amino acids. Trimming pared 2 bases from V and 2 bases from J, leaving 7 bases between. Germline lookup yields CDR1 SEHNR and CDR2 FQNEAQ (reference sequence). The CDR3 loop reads CASSLPQAYEQYF. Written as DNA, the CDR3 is TGTGCCAGCAGCTTACCACAAGCCTACGAGCAGTACTTC.

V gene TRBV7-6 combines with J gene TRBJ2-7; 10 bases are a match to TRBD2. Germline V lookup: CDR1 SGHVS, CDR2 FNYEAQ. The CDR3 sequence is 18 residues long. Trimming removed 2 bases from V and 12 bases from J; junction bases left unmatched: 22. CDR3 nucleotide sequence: TGTGCCAGCAGCTTAATCGGCCCGTCTAGCGGGGGTCTAAAGGGTCGGTACTTC. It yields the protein CASSLIGPSSGGLKGRYF.

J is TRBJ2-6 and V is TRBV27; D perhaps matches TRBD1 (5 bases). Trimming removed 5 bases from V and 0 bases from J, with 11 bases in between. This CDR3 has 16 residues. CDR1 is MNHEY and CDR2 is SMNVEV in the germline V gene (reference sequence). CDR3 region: CASSPRQSSGANVLTF. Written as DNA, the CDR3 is TGTGCCAGCAGTCCACGACAGTCCTCTGGGGCCAACGTCCTGACTTTC.

CDR3 residues: CASSPRGITDTQYF. CDR3 DNA: TGTGCCAGCAGCCCCAGGGGGATCACAGATACGCAGTATTTT. The chain is built from TRBV4-2 and TRBJ2-3; 7 bases are shared with TRBD1. V was clipped by 4 bases and J by 2 bases; unmatched bases: 3. The germline V gene has CDR1 LGHNA and CDR2 YNFKEQ. CDR3 length equals 14 residues.

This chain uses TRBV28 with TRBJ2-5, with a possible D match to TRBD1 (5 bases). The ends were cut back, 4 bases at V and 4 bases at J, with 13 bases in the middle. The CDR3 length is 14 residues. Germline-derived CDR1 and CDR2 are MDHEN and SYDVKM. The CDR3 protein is CASSSPDTGETQYF. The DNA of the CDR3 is TGTGCCAGCAGTTCCCCGGACACGGGAGAGACCCAGTACTTC.

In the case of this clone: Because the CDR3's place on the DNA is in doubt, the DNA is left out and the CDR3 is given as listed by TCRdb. CDR3 loop: CASSFGPGSYGYTF. The chain combines TRBV28 with TRBJ1-2; TRBD1, as called in the table, went unchecked against the DNA. Per the germline V gene, CDR1 is MDHEN and CDR2 is SYDVKM. Including both end residues, the CDR3 is 14 amino acids long.

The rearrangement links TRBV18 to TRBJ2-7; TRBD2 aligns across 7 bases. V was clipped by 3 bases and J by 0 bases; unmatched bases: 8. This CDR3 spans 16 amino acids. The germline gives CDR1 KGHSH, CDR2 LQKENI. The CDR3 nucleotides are TGTGCCAGCTCACCCCTAAGCGGGACTGGCTCCTACGAGCAGTACTTC. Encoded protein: CASSPLSGTGSYEQYF.

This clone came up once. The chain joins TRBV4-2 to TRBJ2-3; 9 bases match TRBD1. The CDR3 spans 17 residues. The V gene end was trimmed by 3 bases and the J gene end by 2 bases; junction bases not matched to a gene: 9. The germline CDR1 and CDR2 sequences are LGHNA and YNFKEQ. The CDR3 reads CASSQAGQGPNTDTQYF. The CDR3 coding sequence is TGTGCCAGCAGCCAGGCCGGACAGGGGCCGAACACAGATACGCAGTATTTT.

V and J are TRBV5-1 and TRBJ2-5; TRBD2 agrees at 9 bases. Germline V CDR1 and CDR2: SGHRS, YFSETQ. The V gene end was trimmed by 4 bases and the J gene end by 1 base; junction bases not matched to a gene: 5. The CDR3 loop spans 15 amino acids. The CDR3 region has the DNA TGCGCCAGCAGCCCAGGACTAGCGAGCCAAGAGACCCAGTACTTC. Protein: CASSPGLASQETQYF.

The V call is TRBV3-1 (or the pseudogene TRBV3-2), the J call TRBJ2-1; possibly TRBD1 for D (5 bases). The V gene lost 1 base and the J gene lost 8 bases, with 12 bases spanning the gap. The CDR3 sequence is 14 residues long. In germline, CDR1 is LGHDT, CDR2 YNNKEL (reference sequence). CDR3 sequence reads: CASSQASGADEQFF. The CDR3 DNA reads TGTGCCAGCAGCCAAGCAAGTGGGGCTGATGAGCAGTTCTTC.

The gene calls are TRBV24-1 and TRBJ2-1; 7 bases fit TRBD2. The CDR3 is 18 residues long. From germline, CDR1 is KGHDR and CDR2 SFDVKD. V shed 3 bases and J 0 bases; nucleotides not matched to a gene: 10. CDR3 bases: TGTGCCACCAGTGATCCCCTTCAGCGGGACCGCTCCTACAATGAGCAGTTCTTC. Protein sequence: CATSDPLQRDRSYNEQFF.

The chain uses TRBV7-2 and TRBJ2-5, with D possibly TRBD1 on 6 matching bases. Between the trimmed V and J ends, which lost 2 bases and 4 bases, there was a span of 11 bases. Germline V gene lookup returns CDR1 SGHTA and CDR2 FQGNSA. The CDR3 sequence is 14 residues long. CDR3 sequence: CASSLTGLGETQYF. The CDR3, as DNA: TGTGCCAGCAGCTTAACAGGGCTTGGAGAGACCCAGTACTTC.